Following are 32 T cell receptor beta chains from one sample sequenced in a study of blood T cell repertoires in COVID-19. The repertoire was sequenced with immunoSEQ multiplex PCR; TCRdb's copy has only in-frame clones and lacks some. This sample carries 100,000 to 120,000 clones, 81% of them seen once, and the ten largest clones take less than 2%. What was sequenced was peripheral blood. These receptors were collected from a man aged 50-60 years with acute or convalescent COVID-19.

This chain links TRBV5-1 with TRBJ2-2; 8 nucleotides align to TRBD1. There are 17 residues in the CDR3. Unmatched junction bases numbered 12, after V lost 4 bases and J lost 4 bases. Germline V gives CDR1 SGHRS, CDR2 YFSETQ. The CDR3 reads CASSPKLGTGGTGELFF. Here the CDR3 DNA reads TGCGCCAGCAGCCCTAAATTAGGAACAGGGGGCACCGGGGAGCTGTTTTTT.

The chain joins TRBV5-5 to TRBJ1-2, with no clear D. The length of the CDR3 is 14 residues. Trimming stripped 0 bases from V and 4 bases from J, with 10 bases between. Per germline, CDR1 SGHKS and CDR2 YYEKEE (reference sequence). CDR3 bases: TGTGCCAGCAGCTTGGACCGACGGGGCTATGGCTACACCTTC. Translating gives CASSLDRRGYGYTF.

The chain couples TRBV11-2 to TRBJ1-2; 7 bases line up with TRBD1. The CDR3 is 18 residues long. V gave up 5 bases and J gave up 8 bases; unmatched junction bases: 23. CDR1 is SGHAT and CDR2 is FQNNGV in the germline V gene. CDR3 coding DNA: TGTGCCAGCAGCACGGTTCGAAAGGCAGGGGGAATTAGAGGGGGCTACACCTTC. This codes for CASSTVRKAGGIRGGYTF. Full variable domain (rest looked up from reference TRBV11-2 and TRBJ1-2): EAGVAQSPRYKIIEKRQSVAFWCNPISGHATLYWYQQILGQGPKLLIQFQNNGVVDDSQLPKDRFSAERLKGVDSTLKIQPAKLEDSAVYLCASSTVRKAGGIRGGYTFGSGTRLTVV.

This chain links TRBV5-1 with TRBJ2-5, with TRBD1 matching 11 bases. Trimming removed 4 bases from V and 1 base from J; junction bases left unmatched: 3. Germline V gene sequence: CDR1 SGHRS, CDR2 YFSETQ. The CDR3 totals 15 residues. The CDR3 nucleotides read TGCGCCAGCAGCGTAGGGACAGGGGGCCAAGAGACCCAGTACTTC. Protein product: CASSVGTGGQETQYF.

The CDR3 protein is CASGLFYSGGAWETQYF. Written as DNA, the CDR3 is TGTGCTAGTGGTTTGTTCTATAGCGGGGGGGCCTGGGAGACCCAGTACTTC. The chain joins TRBV12-5 to TRBJ2-5, with 11 bases that match TRBD2. This CDR3 contains 17 residues. J lost 5 bases, V lost 2 bases, and 10 bases had no gene match. The germline V gene has CDR1 LGHNT and CDR2 FRNRAP. The full variable domain, with the rest looked up from reference TRBV12-5 and TRBJ2-5, is DARVTQTPRHKVTEMGQEVTMRCQPILGHNTVFWYRQTMMQGLELLAYFRNRAPLDDSGMPKDRFSAEMPDATLATLKIQPSEPRDSAVYFCASGLFYSGGAWETQYFGPGTRLLVL.

This chain connects TRBV12-3 or TRBV12-4 to TRBJ1-2; D is ambiguous. Trimming stripped 10 bases from V and 5 bases from J, with 14 bases between. The CDR3 contains 12 residues. CDR3 DNA sequence: TGTGCCACTTCGACACGGGGATATGGCTACACCTTC. Translating it yields CATSTRGYGYTF.

The V and J genes are TRBV5-1 and TRBJ2-7, with D maybe TRBD1 (5 bases). The length of the CDR3 is 13 residues. The V end was cut by 0 bases, the J end by 6 bases, with 10 bases between. Germline assignment: CDR1 SGHRS and CDR2 YFSETQ. CDR3 sequence: CASSLDTDIEQYF. In DNA form, the CDR3 reads TGCGCCAGCAGCTTGGATACGGACATCGAGCAGTACTTC.

This chain links TRBV7-2 with TRBJ1-1; 8 bases are shared with TRBD1. Germline lookup yields CDR1 SGHTA and CDR2 FQGNSA. This CDR3 has 15 amino acids. The V segment lost 5 bases and the J segment 4 bases; nucleotides outside the gene matches: 9. This chain's CDR3 is CASSPGQGWTTEAFF. CDR3 bases: TGTGCCAGCAGCCCCGGACAGGGCTGGACCACTGAAGCTTTCTTT.

This chain connects TRBV14 to TRBJ1-2; no clear D gene. Looked up from germline, CDR1 is SGHDN and CDR2 is FVKESK. The CDR3 is 13 amino acids. With 4 bases removed from V and 5 bases from J, the gap between germline ends came to 11 bases. The CDR3 here is CASSPGYRYGYTF. CDR3 nucleotide sequence: TGTGCCAGCAGCCCTGGCTACAGATATGGCTACACCTTC.

The chain links TRBV6-5 to TRBJ2-4, with 10 bases aligning to TRBD2. The CDR3 contains 15 residues. CDR1 and CDR2 from the germline V gene are MNHEY and SVGAGI. V trimming: 5 bases; J trimming: 6 bases; junction bases outside the gene matches: 7. In DNA, the CDR3 is TGTGCCAGCAGTCCCCAGCGGGGGGGCGGAAACATTCAGTACTTC. Protein: CASSPQRGGGNIQYF.

This chain connects TRBV5-5 to TRBJ2-5, with 7 bases aligning to TRBD2. Germline-derived CDR1 and CDR2 are SGHKS and YYEKEE (reference sequence). CDR3 length: 17 amino acids. V trimming: 0 bases; J trimming: 5 bases; junction bases outside the gene matches: 13. The CDR3 sequence is CASSLGAGRASVETQYF. The CDR3 coding sequence is TGTGCCAGCAGCTTGGGGGCAGGGAGGGCGTCCGTCGAGACCCAGTACTTC.

The gene calls are TRBV7-3 and TRBJ2-2; 9 bases align to TRBD2. The CDR3 totals 16 residues. J lost 1 base, V lost 3 bases, and 3 bases had no gene match. The germline gives CDR1 SGHTA, CDR2 FQGTGA. CDR3 residues: CASSFETSGNTGELFF. The DNA for the CDR3 is TGTGCCAGCAGCTTCGAGACTAGCGGGAACACCGGGGAGCTGTTTTTT.

The sample holds one count of this clone. The gene calls are TRBV27 and TRBJ2-3; TRBD1 agrees at 8 bases. CDR1 is MNHEY and CDR2 is SMNVEV in the germline V gene (reference sequence). V trimming: 5 bases; J trimming: 1 base; junction bases outside the gene matches: 5. The CDR3 covers 15 residues. CDR3 bases: TGTGCCAGCAGTCCCCCGACAGGGGGCACAGATACGCAGTATTTT. This translates into CASSPPTGGTDTQYF.

The chain combines TRBV9 with TRBJ2-2; 8 nucleotides align to TRBD1. The ends lost 2 bases at V and 7 bases at J; junction bases unmatched: 10. CDR1 is SGDLS, CDR2 YYNGEE, per germline. The CDR3 is 16 amino acids. DNA of the CDR3: TGTGCCAGCAGCGTCGAGCCCAGGGGGCAAGGCGGGGAGCTGTTTTTT. Its protein is CASSVEPRGQGGELFF.

The V call is TRBV24-1, the J call TRBJ2-1; possibly TRBD2 for D (5 bases). Germline V CDR1 and CDR2: KGHDR, SFDVKD. The CDR3 sequence is 15 residues long. Trimming took off 7 bases at V and 3 bases at J, with 15 bases between the two ends. This CDR3 is CATSPGRGFYNEQFF. CDR3 DNA sequence: TGTGCCACCAGCCCTGGACGGGGATTCTACAATGAGCAGTTCTTC.

The V call is TRBV5-4, the J call TRBJ2-1; D gene ambiguous. Germline CDR1 reads SGHNT; CDR2 reads YYREEE (reference sequence). Between the trimmed V and J ends, which lost 4 bases and 7 bases, there was a span of 6 bases. The CDR3 loop spans 11 amino acids. CDR3 nucleotides: TGTGCCAGCAGCCTGACAAATGAGCAGTTCTTC. This codes for CASSLTNEQFF.

This rearrangement joins TRBV5-1 to TRBJ1-2; weak D call: TRBD1 (5 bases). This CDR3 is built from 14 residues. The germline gives CDR1 SGHRS, CDR2 YFSETQ. V was cut by 1 base and J by 6 bases, with 13 bases left in between. This chain's CDR3 is CASSLTGFEDGYTF. As DNA, the CDR3 is TGCGCCAGCAGCTTGACAGGATTCGAGGATGGCTACACCTTC.

The chain carries TRBV2 and TRBJ1-6; 7 nucleotides match TRBD1. The germline V gene encodes CDR1 SNHLY and CDR2 FYNNEI. V lost 6 bases and J lost 8; bases outside the gene matches: 4. The CDR3 is made up of 13 amino acids. CDR3 sequence: CASSVDRDSPLHF. CDR3 bases: TGTGCCAGCAGCGTTGACAGGGATTCACCCCTCCACTTT. Supplemented by reference TRBV2 and TRBJ1-6, the full variable domain reads EPEVTQTPSHQVTQMGQEVILRCVPISNHLYFYWYRQILGQKVEFLVSFYNNEISEKSEIFDDQFSVERPDGSNFTLKIRSTKLEDSAMYFCASSVDRDSPLHFGNGTRLTVT.

The chain carries TRBV30 and TRBJ1-6; D remains ambiguous. Trimming took 1 base from V and 0 from J, leaving 7 bases between them. This CDR3 spans 15 amino acids. CDR1 is GTSNPN, CDR2 SVGIG, per germline (reference sequence). The CDR3 DNA is TGTGCCTGGAGTGGTCGGAGCTCCTATAATTCACCCCTCCACTTT. It encodes CAWSGRSSYNSPLHF.

The rearrangement joins TRBV5-1 to TRBJ2-3; 7 positions match TRBD1. The CDR3 has 15 amino acids. V gave up 4 bases and J gave up 4 bases; unmatched junction bases: 9. Germline assignment: CDR1 SGHRS and CDR2 YFSETQ. The CDR3 sequence: CASSVVPGTADTQYF. CDR3 nucleotides: TGCGCCAGCAGCGTAGTACCGGGGACAGCAGATACGCAGTATTTT.

The V call is TRBV4-1, the J call TRBJ2-3; 8 nucleotides agree with TRBD2. V dropped 3 bases and J dropped 0; count of bases not matched to a gene: 8. Germline V gene sequence: CDR1 MGHRA, CDR2 YSYEKL. This CDR3 has 17 amino acids. CDR3 residues: CASSQAPGLDSTDTQYF. DNA for the CDR3: TGCGCCAGCAGCCAGGCTCCGGGACTAGATAGCACAGATACGCAGTATTTT.

The count of this clone is one. This chain joins TRBV15 and TRBJ2-7; possibly TRBD1 for D (6 bases). The V gene's germline CDR1 is LNHNV and CDR2 YYDKDF (reference sequence). The CDR3 length is 15 residues. In nucleotides, the CDR3 is TGTGCCACCAGCCGAGACAGGTCTGGATCCTACGAGCAGTACGTC. The encoded protein is CATSRDRSGSYEQYV.

The chain combines TRBV10-3 with TRBJ1-1, with D unclear. V was shortened by 8 bases and J by 5 bases, with 21 bases between the two germline ends. This CDR3 is built from 15 residues. Germline V lookup: CDR1 ENHRY, CDR2 SYGVKD. As DNA, the CDR3 is TGTGCCATCCGGAGAGGGCTGGAGGGATCGACTGAAGCTTTCTTT. Translation gives CAIRRGLEGSTEAFF.

This rearrangement joins TRBV3-1 (or the pseudogene TRBV3-2) to TRBJ1-2, with TRBD1 matching over 9 bases. V was clipped by 1 base and J by 4 bases; unmatched bases: 4. Looked up from germline, CDR1 is LGHDT and CDR2 is YNNKEL (reference sequence). This CDR3 spans 15 amino acids. The DNA for the CDR3 is TGTGCCAGCAGCCAAGTGGGGACAGGGAGCTATGGCTACACCTTC. The encoded protein is CASSQVGTGSYGYTF.

This rearrangement joins TRBV4-2 to TRBJ2-1; TRBD1 matches at 7 bases. V dropped 4 bases and J dropped 9; count of bases not matched to a gene: 9. The CDR3 consists of 14 residues. Germline lookup yields CDR1 LGHNA and CDR2 YNFKEQ. DNA for the CDR3: TGTGCCAGCAGCCCTCCTGCAGGGGGTCTTGAGCAGTTCTTC. Translation gives CASSPPAGGLEQFF.

The chain combines TRBV6-5 with TRBJ2-6; 7 positions agree with TRBD2. The CDR3 contains 14 residues. J was trimmed by 2 bases and V by 10 bases; bases with no gene match: 5. CDR1 is MNHEY, CDR2 SVGAGI, per germline. As DNA, the CDR3 is TGTGCCACCCGGGGAGGGCCTGGGGCCAACGTCCTGACTTTC. Translation: CATRGGPGANVLTF.

This clone was seen only a few times. The J gene is TRBJ2-1, the V gene TRBV7-3; TRBD2 agrees at 11 bases. V lost 5 bases and J lost 10; bases outside the gene matches: 16. The CDR3 is 17 amino acids. Germline-derived CDR1 and CDR2 are SGHTA and FQGTGA. The CDR3 sequence: CASSPGLAGGSLGEQFF. The CDR3 bases are TGTGCCAGCAGCCCCGGGCTAGCGGGGGGTTCCCTAGGAGAGCAGTTCTTC.

The chain joins TRBV6-5 to TRBJ2-7; weak D call: TRBD2 (6 bases). The CDR3 runs 13 residues. CDR1 and CDR2 (germline): MNHEY, SVGAGI. The ends were cut back, 9 bases at V and 2 bases at J, with 14 bases in the middle. CDR3 sequence: CASKGLLTYEQYF. In DNA, the CDR3 is TGTGCCAGTAAGGGACTGCTTACCTACGAGCAGTACTTC.

V is TRBV10-3 and J is TRBJ2-1, with 10 bases lining up with TRBD1. J was trimmed by 4 bases and V by 10 bases; bases with no gene match: 10. The germline V gene has CDR1 ENHRY and CDR2 SYGVKD. The CDR3 covers 15 residues. As DNA, the CDR3 is TGTGCCACCTCATCTGACAGGGGGCTATACAATGAGCAGTTCTTC. This translates into CATSSDRGLYNEQFF.

J is TRBJ1-1 and V is TRBV2; D is unresolved. The CDR3 loop spans 14 amino acids. Trimming removed 2 bases at V and 0 bases at J, with 7 bases between. Germline CDR1 is SNHLY and CDR2 is FYNNEI. This CDR3 is CASSETAMNTEAFF. The CDR3, as DNA: TGTGCCAGCAGTGAAACAGCCATGAACACTGAAGCTTTCTTT.

The chain joins TRBV4-2 to TRBJ1-2; maybe TRBD1 (5 bases). Germline CDR1 reads LGHNA; CDR2 reads YNFKEQ. This CDR3 is 16 amino acids long. V dropped 1 base and J dropped 3 bases, with 15 bases sitting between them. In nucleotides, the CDR3 is TGTGCCAGCAGCCAAGGAGGGAGGGGTTTCGACTATGGCTACACCTTC. Protein: CASSQGGRGFDYGYTF.

The chain uses TRBV10-3 and TRBJ2-2; 8 nucleotides line up with TRBD2. V trimming: 8 bases; J trimming: 1 base; junction bases outside the gene matches: 3. Germline assignment: CDR1 ENHRY and CDR2 SYGVKD. CDR3 length: 14 residues. This chain's CDR3 is CAISSGGNTGELFF. CDR3 DNA sequence: TGTGCCATCTCGAGCGGGGGGAACACCGGGGAGCTGTTTTTT.